These 2 T cell receptor beta chains share one sample of origin, sequenced in a study of regulatory T cells in long-lasting Graves disease. Arm-PCR of CDR3 regions and iRepertoire HTBI primers were the basis on which TCR beta libraries were built. Each CDR3 protein is one row after TCRdb ran MiXCR on the multiplex PCR reads. In the table there are 300,000 to 350,000 distinct CDR3 sequences, 15% to 20% of which are singletons. Stated time point: persistent/refractory GD, antithyroid drugs over 5 years with positive TRAb. There was RNA extracted from PBMCs, and the TCR library was made from it. The sequencing here drew on peripheral blood mononuclear cells (PBMCs), taken when the disease was refractory, from a patient treated with antithyroid drugs. These receptor sequences come from a female donor with Graves disease.

With regard to this clonotype: This sequence may be a read error, since a much larger clone differs from it by one base. The CDR3 loop reads CASSEGRKETQYF. CDR3 DNA: TGTGCCAGCAGTGAGGGTAGAAAAGAGACCCAGTACTTC. The V call is TRBV6-1, the J call TRBJ2-5; D gene unclear. The V end lost 3 bases, the J end lost 3 bases, and 8 bases lay between the germline ends. The CDR3 is 13 residues long. The germline CDR1 and CDR2 sequences are MNHNS and SASEGT.

This clonotype was detected many times. The CDR3 DNA sequence: TGTGCCAGCAGCCCAATCAGGGGTTCGAACACTGAAGCTTTCTTT. Protein: CASSPIRGSNTEAFF. This chain connects TRBV11-2 to TRBJ1-1, with D maybe TRBD1 (6 bases). The germline gives CDR1 SGHAT, CDR2 FQNNGV. Deletions cut 5 bases from V and 1 base from J, with 14 bases between. The CDR3 has 15 residues.